These 9 T cell receptor beta chains were sequenced from one sample in a study of blood T cell repertoires in COVID-19. Measured with immunoSEQ multiplex PCR; TCRdb has only the in-frame clones, and not every one. The sample comprises approximately 97,000 clones, approximately 85% of which are singletons, and about an eighth rests with the top ten. Sequencing was done on a sample of peripheral blood. All receptors come from a human donor in a cohort sampled during active COVID-19.

This chain uses TRBV5-6 with TRBJ2-5, with D possibly being TRBD1 (6 bases). Germline V lookup: CDR1 SGHDT, CDR2 YYEEEE. This CDR3 contains 14 residues. The V end was cut by 2 bases, the J end by 4 bases, with 12 bases between. CDR3 coding DNA: TGTGCCAGCAGCTTCGCAGGGGACGTAGAGACCCAGTACTTC. Protein product: CASSFAGDVETQYF.

This chain uses TRBV28 with TRBJ2-6; 11 bases map to TRBD2. Germline loops: CDR1 MDHEN, CDR2 SYDVKM. V lost 3 bases to trimming and J lost 3 bases; unmatched junction nucleotides: 1. This CDR3 has 16 amino acids. The CDR3 here is CASSFLAGGGANVLTF. The CDR3 nucleotides are TGTGCCAGCAGTTTCCTAGCGGGAGGTGGGGCCAACGTCCTGACTTTC.

CDR3 amino acids: CASSPPMRGRETQYF. CDR3 coding DNA: TGTGCCAGCAGCCCCCCTATGCGCGGGAGAGAGACCCAGTACTTC. The chain joins TRBV7-9 to TRBJ2-5, with TRBD2 matching 7 bases. The length of the CDR3 is 15 residues. The junction had 10 bases not matched to a gene; V was cut back by 5 bases and J by 4 bases. Looked up from germline, CDR1 is SEHNR and CDR2 is FQNEAQ (reference sequence). Supplemented by reference TRBV7-9 and TRBJ2-5, the full variable domain reads DTGVSQNPRHKITKRGQNVTFRCDPISEHNRLYWYRQTLGQGPEFLTYFQNEAQLEKSRLLSDRFSAERPKGSFSTLEIQRTEQGDSAMYLCASSPPMRGRETQYFGPGTRLLVL.

The gene calls are TRBV4-1 and TRBJ2-7; D is possibly TRBD2 (6 bases). The CDR3 has 13 residues. From germline, CDR1 is MGHRA and CDR2 YSYEKL. V was shortened by 1 base and J by 4 bases, with 8 bases between the two germline ends. The CDR3 is CASSQGGVYEQYF. The DNA of the CDR3 is TGCGCCAGCAGCCAAGGGGGGGTGTACGAGCAGTACTTC.

The chain combines TRBV24-1 with TRBJ1-5, with unresolved D. This CDR3 is built from 16 residues. V lost 7 bases and J 2 bases, leaving 17 bases between the germline ends. Per germline, CDR1 KGHDR and CDR2 SFDVKD. CDR3 region: CATSPSVVQGNQPQHF. In nucleotides, the CDR3 is TGTGCCACCAGCCCCTCGGTGGTTCAGGGCAATCAGCCCCAGCATTTT.

The chain links TRBV6-2 or TRBV6-3 to TRBJ1-1; D unresolved. CDR1 and CDR2 from the germline V gene are MNHEY and SVGEGT. This CDR3 region has 15 residues. With 0 bases removed from V and 1 base from J, the gap between germline ends came to 9 bases. CDR3 amino acids: CASSYSRRRNTEAFF. The CDR3 nucleotides are TGTGCCAGCAGTTACTCGAGGAGGAGGAACACTGAAGCTTTCTTT.

CDR3 nucleotides: TGTGCCAGCAGCGTAAGTGGTATGGGGGGAGATACGCAGTATTTT. Protein product: CASSVSGMGGDTQYF. This chain joins TRBV9 and TRBJ2-3; the D gene is possibly TRBD2 (6 bases). CDR1 SGDLS and CDR2 YYNGEE come from the germline V gene. The CDR3 is 15 amino acids. Trimming stripped 1 base from V and 5 bases from J, with 14 bases between. Full variable domain (outside the CDR3, taken from reference TRBV9 and TRBJ2-3): DSGVTQTPKHLITATGQRVTLRCSPRSGDLSVYWYQQSLDQGLQFLIQYYNGEERAKGNILERFSAQQFPDLHSELNLSSLELGDSALYFCASSVSGMGGDTQYFGPGTRLTVL.

The chain links TRBV20-1 to TRBJ1-5; 8 bases are shared with TRBD1. Trimming took 3 bases from V and 3 from J; bases not matched to a gene: 7. The CDR3 is made up of 15 amino acids. Germline CDR1 reads DFQATT; CDR2 reads SNEGSKA (reference sequence). CDR3 sequence (DNA): TGCAGTGCTAGTGGGACAGGAGACATCAATCAGCCCCAGCATTTT. It yields the protein CSASGTGDINQPQHF.

A few counts support this clone. The rearrangement uses TRBV28 and TRBJ1-2, with 9 positions matching TRBD1. The junction had 4 bases not matched to a gene; V was cut back by 1 base and J by 4 bases. The CDR3 sequence is 15 residues long. CDR1 and CDR2 from the germline V gene are MDHEN and SYDVKM. CDR3 nucleotide sequence: TGTGCCAGCAGTTTATCCGACAGGGGGTTCTATGGCTACACCTTC. It codes for CASSLSDRGFYGYTF.